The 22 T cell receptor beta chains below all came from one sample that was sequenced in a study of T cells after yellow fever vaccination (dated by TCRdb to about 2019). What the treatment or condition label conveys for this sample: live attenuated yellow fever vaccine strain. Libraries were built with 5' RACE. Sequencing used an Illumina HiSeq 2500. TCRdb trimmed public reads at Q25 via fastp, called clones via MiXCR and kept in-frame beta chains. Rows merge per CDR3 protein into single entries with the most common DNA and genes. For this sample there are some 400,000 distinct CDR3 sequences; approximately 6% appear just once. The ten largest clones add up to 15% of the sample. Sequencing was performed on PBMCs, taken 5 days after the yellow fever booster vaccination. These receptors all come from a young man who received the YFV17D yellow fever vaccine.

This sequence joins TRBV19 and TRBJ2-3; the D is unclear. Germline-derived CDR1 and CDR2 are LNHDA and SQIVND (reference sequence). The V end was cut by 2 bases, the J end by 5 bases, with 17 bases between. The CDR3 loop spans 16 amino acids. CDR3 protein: CASSISYGYDVDTQYF. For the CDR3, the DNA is TGTGCCAGTAGTATAAGTTACGGATACGATGTAGATACGCAGTATTTT.

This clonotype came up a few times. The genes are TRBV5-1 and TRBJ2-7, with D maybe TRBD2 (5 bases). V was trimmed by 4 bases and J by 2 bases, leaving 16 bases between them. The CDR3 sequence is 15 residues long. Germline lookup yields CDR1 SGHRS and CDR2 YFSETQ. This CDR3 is CASSQGRTGTYEQYF. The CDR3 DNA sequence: TGCGCCAGCAGCCAAGGGCGAACGGGGACCTACGAGCAGTACTTC.

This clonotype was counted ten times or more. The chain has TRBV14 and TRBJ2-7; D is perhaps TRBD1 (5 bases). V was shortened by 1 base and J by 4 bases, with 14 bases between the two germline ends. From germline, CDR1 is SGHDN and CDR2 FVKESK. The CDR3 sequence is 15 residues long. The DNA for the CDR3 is TGTGCCAGCAGCCAAGGGGGCACCGCTCGGTACGAGCAGTACTTC. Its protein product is CASSQGGTARYEQYF.

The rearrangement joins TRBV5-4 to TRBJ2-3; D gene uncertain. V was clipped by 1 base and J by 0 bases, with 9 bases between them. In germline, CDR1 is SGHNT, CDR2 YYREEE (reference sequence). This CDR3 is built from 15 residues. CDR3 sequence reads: CASSLTYTSTDTQYF. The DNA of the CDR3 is TGTGCCAGCAGCTTGACCTACACTAGCACAGATACGCAGTATTTT.

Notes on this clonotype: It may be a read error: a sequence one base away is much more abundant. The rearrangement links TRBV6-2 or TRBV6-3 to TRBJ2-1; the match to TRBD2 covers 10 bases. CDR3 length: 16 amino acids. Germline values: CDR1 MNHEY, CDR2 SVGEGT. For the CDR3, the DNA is TGTGTCAGCAGTTACTCGAGACTAGCGGGCCTCAATGAGCAGTTCTTC. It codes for CVSSYSRLAGLNEQFF.

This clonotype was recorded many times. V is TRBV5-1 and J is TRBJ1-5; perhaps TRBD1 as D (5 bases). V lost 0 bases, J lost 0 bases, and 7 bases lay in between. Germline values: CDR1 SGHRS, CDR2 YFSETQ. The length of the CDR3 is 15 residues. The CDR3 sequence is CASSLGQYSNQPQHF. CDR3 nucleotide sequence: TGCGCCAGCAGCTTGGGACAGTATAGCAATCAGCCCCAGCATTTT.

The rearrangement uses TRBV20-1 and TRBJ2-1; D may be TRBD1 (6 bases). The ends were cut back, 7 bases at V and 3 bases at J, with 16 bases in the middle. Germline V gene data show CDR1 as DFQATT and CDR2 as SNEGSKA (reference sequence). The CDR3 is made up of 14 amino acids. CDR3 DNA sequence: TGCAGTGGGGTGTCAGGGGCCCACTACAATGAGCAGTTCTTC. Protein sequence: CSGVSGAHYNEQFF.

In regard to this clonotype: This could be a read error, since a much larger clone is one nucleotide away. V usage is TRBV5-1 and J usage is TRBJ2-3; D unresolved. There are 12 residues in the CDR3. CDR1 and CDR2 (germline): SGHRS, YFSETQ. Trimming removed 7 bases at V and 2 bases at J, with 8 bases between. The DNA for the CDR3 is TGCGCCAGCCGCTCAACCACAGATACGCAGTATTTT. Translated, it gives CASRSTTDTQYF.

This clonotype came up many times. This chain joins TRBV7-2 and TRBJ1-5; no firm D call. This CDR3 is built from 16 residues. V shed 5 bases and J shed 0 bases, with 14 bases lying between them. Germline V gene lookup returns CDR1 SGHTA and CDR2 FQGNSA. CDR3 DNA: TGTGCCAGCAGCCCCCCGTCGGGTCCTAGCAATCAGCCCCAGCATTTT. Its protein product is CASSPPSGPSNQPQHF.

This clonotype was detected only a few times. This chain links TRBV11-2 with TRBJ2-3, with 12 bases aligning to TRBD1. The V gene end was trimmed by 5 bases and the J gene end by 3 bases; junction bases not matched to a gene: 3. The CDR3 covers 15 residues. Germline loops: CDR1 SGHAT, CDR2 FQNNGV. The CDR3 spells CASSPGQGATDTQYF. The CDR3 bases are TGTGCCAGCAGCCCGGGACAGGGGGCAACAGATACGCAGTATTTT.

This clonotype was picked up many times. The CDR3 protein is CSTGTGDLAGPTDTQYF. DNA for the CDR3: TGCAGCACCGGGACAGGGGACCTAGCGGGGCCAACAGATACGCAGTATTTT. The genes are TRBV20-1 and TRBJ2-3; D may be TRBD1 (10 bases). CDR1 is DFQATT and CDR2 is SNEGSKA in the germline V gene (reference sequence). The length of the CDR3 is 17 residues.

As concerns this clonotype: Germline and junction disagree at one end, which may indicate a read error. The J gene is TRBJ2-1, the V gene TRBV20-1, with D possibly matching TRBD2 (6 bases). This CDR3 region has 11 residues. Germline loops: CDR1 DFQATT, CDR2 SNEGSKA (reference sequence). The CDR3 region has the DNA TGCAGTGCTAGTAACCGGGAGAGGAATCTCTTC. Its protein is CSASNRERNLF.

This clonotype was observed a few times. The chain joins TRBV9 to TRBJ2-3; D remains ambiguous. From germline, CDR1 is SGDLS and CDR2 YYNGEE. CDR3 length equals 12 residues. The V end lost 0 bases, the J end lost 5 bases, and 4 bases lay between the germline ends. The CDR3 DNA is TGTGCCAGCAGCGTAGAATTAGATACGCAGTATTTT. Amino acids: CASSVELDTQYF.

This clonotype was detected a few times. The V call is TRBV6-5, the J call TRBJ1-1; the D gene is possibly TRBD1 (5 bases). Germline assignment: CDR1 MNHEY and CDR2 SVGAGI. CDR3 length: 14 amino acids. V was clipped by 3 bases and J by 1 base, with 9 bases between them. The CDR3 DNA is TGTGCCAGCAGTTATCCAGGGCCGAACACTGAAGCTTTCTTT. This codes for CASSYPGPNTEAFF.

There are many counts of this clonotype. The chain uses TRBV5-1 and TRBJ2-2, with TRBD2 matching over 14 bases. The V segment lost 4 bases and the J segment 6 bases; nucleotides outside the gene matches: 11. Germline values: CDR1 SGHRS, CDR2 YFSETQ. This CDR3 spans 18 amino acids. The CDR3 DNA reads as TGCGCCAGCAGCCCCGTCGCGGGACTAGCGGGAGAGGCCGGGGAGCTGTTTTTT. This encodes CASSPVAGLAGEAGELFF.

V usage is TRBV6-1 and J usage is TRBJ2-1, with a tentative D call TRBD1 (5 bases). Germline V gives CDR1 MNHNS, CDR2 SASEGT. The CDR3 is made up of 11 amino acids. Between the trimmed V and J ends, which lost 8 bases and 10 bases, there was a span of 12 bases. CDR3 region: CASRRAREQFF. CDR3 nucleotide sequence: TGTGCCAGCCGCAGGGCCAGGGAGCAGTTCTTC.

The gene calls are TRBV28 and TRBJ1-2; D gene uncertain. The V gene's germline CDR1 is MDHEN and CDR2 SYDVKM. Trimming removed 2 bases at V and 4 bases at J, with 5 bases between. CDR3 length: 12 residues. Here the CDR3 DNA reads TGTGCCAGCAGTTTAAGGGCCTATGGCTACACCTTC. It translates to CASSLRAYGYTF.

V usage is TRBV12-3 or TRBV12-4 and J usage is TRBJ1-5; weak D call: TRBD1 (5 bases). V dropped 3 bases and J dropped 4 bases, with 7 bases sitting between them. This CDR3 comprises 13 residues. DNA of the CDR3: TGTGCCAGCAGTTTGACAGAAAATCAGCCCCAGCATTTT. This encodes CASSLTENQPQHF.

CDR3 region: CASSFRDRGYNEQFF. The CDR3 nucleotides are TGTGCCAGCAGCTTCCGGGACAGGGGTTACAATGAGCAGTTCTTC. This chain connects TRBV7-9 to TRBJ2-1; 10 nucleotides match TRBD1. Trimming took 3 bases from V and 4 from J; bases not matched to a gene: 3. The CDR3 loop spans 15 amino acids. Germline-derived CDR1 and CDR2 are SEHNR and FQNEAQ (reference sequence).

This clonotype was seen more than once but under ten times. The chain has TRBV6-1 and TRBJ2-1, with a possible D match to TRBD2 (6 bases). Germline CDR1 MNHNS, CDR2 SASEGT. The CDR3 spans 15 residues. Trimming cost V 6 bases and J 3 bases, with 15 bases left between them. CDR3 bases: TGTGCCAGCAGAAACCTAGCGTACGGCTACAATGAGCAGTTCTTC. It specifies CASRNLAYGYNEQFF.

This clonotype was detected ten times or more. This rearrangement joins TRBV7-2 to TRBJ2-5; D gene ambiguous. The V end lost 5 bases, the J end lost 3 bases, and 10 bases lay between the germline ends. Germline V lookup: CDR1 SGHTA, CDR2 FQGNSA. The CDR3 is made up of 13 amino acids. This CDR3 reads CASSGDWKETQYF. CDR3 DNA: TGTGCCAGCAGCGGGGATTGGAAAGAGACCCAGTACTTC.

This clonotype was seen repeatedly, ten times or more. The CDR3 protein is CSALTGGFRNEQFF. The DNA for the CDR3 is TGCAGTGCTCTGACAGGGGGCTTTCGCAATGAGCAGTTCTTC. The chain carries TRBV20-1 and TRBJ2-1, with TRBD1 identical over 10 bases. The CDR3 loop spans 14 amino acids. Germline-derived CDR1 and CDR2 are DFQATT and SNEGSKA (reference sequence). V lost 5 bases to trimming and J lost 6 bases; unmatched junction nucleotides: 7.